The 8 T cell receptor beta chains in this list originate from one sample, sequenced in a study of vaccination and CD4 T cells after COVID-19. Which antigens these TCRs recognize remains unknown. Cultured CD4+ T-cell DNA underwent Oncomine TCR Beta short-read sequencing. A single record per CDR3 protein comes from TCRdb applying MiXCR to the PCR reads. The table lists about 16,000 distinct CDR3 sequences, 36% of them singletons, with roughly 24% in the top ten. Treatment here: approximately nine-day PBMC culture with coronavirus spike peptide pools or control peptides (ViraFEST assay). Here the sequenced sample was CD4+ T cells from blood, cultured in vitro, taken before SARS-CoV-2 vaccination. Source of these receptors: a human donor who received a COVID-19 vaccine.

The gene calls are TRBV7-8 and TRBJ2-7; 14 bases fit TRBD2. The CDR3 is 16 amino acids. From germline, CDR1 is SGHVS and CDR2 FQNEAQ. With V trimmed by 4 bases and J by 2 bases, 4 bases remained unmatched. CDR3 in amino acids: CASSWGTSGGAYEQYF. In DNA, the CDR3 is TGTGCCAGCAGCTGGGGGACTAGCGGGGGAGCCTACGAGCAGTACTTC.

The J gene is TRBJ2-5, the V gene TRBV27; D call uncertain. Germline loops: CDR1 MNHEY, CDR2 SMNVEV (reference sequence). V was pared by 0 bases and J by 0 bases, with 2 bases between. CDR3 length: 13 amino acids. DNA for the CDR3: TGTGCCAGCAGTTTATCCTACCAAGAGACCCAGTACTTC. It yields the protein CASSLSYQETQYF.

This rearrangement joins TRBV12-3 or TRBV12-4 to TRBJ1-1; 9 bases align to TRBD1. The CDR3 spans 20 residues. J lost 5 bases, V lost 6 bases, and 25 bases had no gene match. CDR3 protein: CASSLGRYRDRERWGTEAFF. In DNA, the CDR3 is TGTGCCAGCAGCCTCGGACGGTACCGGGACAGGGAGCGGTGGGGGACTGAAGCTTTCTTT.

This clonotype was detected a few times. This chain uses TRBV7-2 with TRBJ1-2; D remains ambiguous. The CDR3 is 14 amino acids. In germline, CDR1 is SGHTA, CDR2 FQGNSA. V was cut by 2 bases and J by 2 bases, with 9 bases left in between. The CDR3 DNA reads as TGTGCCAGCAGCTTATTGACACGAAACTATGGCTACACCTTC. Its protein is CASSLLTRNYGYTF.

Points on this clonotype: In this CDR3 the conserved last residue, phenylalanine or tryptophan, is missing, so a read error is likely. The CDR3 DNA reads as TGCGCCAGCAGTGAGGGTGGTCGGGGGGAGCTGTTTTCT. It codes for CASSEGGRGELFS. The gene calls are TRBV10-1 and TRBJ2-2, with D unresolved. V dropped 2 bases and J dropped 8 bases, with 9 bases sitting between them. The germline CDR1 and CDR2 sequences are WNHNN and SYGVQD (reference sequence). The CDR3 has 13 residues.

This clonotype appeared a few times. The chain recombines TRBV20-1 with TRBJ2-5, with TRBD2 matching 7 bases. The J segment lost 5 bases and the V segment lost 4 bases, leaving 4 bases of the junction unmatched. Germline lookup yields CDR1 DFQATT and CDR2 SNEGSKA (reference sequence). CDR3 length equals 12 residues. The CDR3 reads CSAKQGGETQYF. CDR3 sequence (DNA): TGCAGTGCTAAGCAGGGAGGGGAGACCCAGTACTTC.

There are a few counts of this clonotype. The chain recombines TRBV19 with TRBJ2-5, with 11 bases aligning to TRBD2. CDR1 and CDR2 (germline): LNHDA, SQIVND (reference sequence). This CDR3 region has 16 residues. V was clipped by 0 bases and J by 3 bases; unmatched bases: 3. The CDR3 sequence: CASSIDLAGGEETQYF. The CDR3 DNA sequence: TGTGCCAGTAGTATAGATCTAGCGGGGGGTGAAGAGACCCAGTACTTC.

The V gene is TRBV29-1, the J gene TRBJ1-2; D call uncertain. The CDR3 is made up of 12 amino acids. Germline values: CDR1 SQVTM, CDR2 ANQGSEA. Trimming shortened V by 2 bases and J by 0 bases, and 4 bases separated the two germline ends. CDR3 coding DNA: TGCAGCGTTGAACCGACTAACTATGGCTACACCTTC. It specifies CSVEPTNYGYTF.